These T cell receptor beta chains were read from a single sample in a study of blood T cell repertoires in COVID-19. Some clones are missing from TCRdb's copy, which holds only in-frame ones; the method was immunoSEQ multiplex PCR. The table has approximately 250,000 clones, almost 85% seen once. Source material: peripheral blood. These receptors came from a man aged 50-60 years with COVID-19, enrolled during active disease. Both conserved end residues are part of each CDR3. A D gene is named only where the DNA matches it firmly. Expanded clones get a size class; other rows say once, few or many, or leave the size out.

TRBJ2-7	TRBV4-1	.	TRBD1	CASSQVVGDSLWYEQYF	TGCGCCAGCAGCCAAGTTGTAGGGGACAGCCTTTGGTACGAGCAGTACTTC
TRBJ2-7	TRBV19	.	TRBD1	CASSTGTGIHEQYF	TGTGCCAGTAGCACCGGGACAGGGATCCACGAGCAGTACTTC
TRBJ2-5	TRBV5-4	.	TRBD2	CASSQAGAETQYF	TGTGCCAGCAGCCAAGCGGGGGCAGAGACCCAGTACTTC
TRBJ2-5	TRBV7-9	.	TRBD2	CASSLASRGQETQYF	TGTGCCAGCAGCTTAGCCTCGCGGGGGCAAGAGACCCAGTACTTC
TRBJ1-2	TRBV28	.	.	CASNPRGLYGYTF	TGTGCCAGCAATCCCCGGGGACTCTATGGCTACACCTTC
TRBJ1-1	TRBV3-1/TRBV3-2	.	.	CASSQTGNTEAFF	TGTGCCAGCAGCCAAACTGGTAACACTGAAGCTTTCTTT
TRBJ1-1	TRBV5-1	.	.	CASSIGDRTEAFF	TGCGCCAGCAGCATCGGGGATAGGACTGAAGCTTTCTTT
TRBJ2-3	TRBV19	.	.	CASSGGSDTQYF	TGTGCCAGTAGCGGGGGTAGCGATACGCAGTATTTT
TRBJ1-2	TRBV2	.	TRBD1	CASSSLRDSAWGYTF	TGTGCCAGCAGCAGCCTGAGGGACAGCGCCTGGGGCTACACCTTC
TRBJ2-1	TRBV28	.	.	CASIGRTAPYSYNEQFF	TGTGCCAGCATCGGACGGACAGCACCTTACTCCTACAATGAGCAGTTCTTC
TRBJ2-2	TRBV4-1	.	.	CASSLQGLTGELFF	TGCGCCAGCAGCCTCCAGGGTTTGACCGGGGAGCTGTTTTTT
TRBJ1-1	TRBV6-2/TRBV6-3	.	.	CASSYFAGTMNTEAFF	TGTGCCAGCAGTTACTTCGCCGGGACAATGAACACTGAAGCTTTCTTT
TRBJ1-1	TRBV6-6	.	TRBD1	CASSAGTGWNEAFF	TGTGCCAGCAGTGCCGGGACAGGGTGGAATGAAGCTTTCTTT
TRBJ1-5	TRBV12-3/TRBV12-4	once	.	CASSLWGAQPQHF	TGTGCCAGCAGTTTATGGGGAGCTCAGCCCCAGCATTTT
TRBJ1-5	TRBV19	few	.	CASSIHAGRGQPQHF	TGTGCCAGTAGTATACACGCAGGGAGGGGTCAGCCCCAGCATTTT
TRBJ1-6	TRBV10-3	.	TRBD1	CAISESPTGEGPLHF	TGTGCCATCAGTGAGTCCCCGACAGGGGAGGGTCCCCTCCACTTT
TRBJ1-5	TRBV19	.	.	CASSMVGGSNQPQHF	TGTGCCAGTAGTATGGTCGGGGGTAGCAATCAGCCCCAGCATTTT
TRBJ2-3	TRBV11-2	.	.	CASNRQDWGGTQYF	TGTGCCAGCAATCGACAGGATTGGGGCGGTACGCAGTATTTT
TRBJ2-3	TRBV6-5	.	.	CASSTQGRFTDTQYF	TGTGCCAGCAGTACGCAGGGTCGGTTCACAGATACGCAGTATTTT
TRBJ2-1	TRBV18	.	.	CASSLNNEQFF	TGTGCCAGCTCACTTAATAATGAGCAGTTCTTC
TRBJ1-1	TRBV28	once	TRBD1	CASPGQGENTEAFF	TGTGCCAGCCCCGGACAGGGAGAGAACACTGAAGCTTTCTTT
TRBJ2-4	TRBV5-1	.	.	CASSSGGQGLNIQYF	TGCGCCAGCAGCTCTGGTGGGCAGGGGCTGAACATTCAGTACTTC
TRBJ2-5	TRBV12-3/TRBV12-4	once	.	CASSLNGEETQYF	TGTGCCAGCAGTTTAAACGGGGAAGAGACCCAGTACTTC
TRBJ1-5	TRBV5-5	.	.	CASSGGTGNQPQHF	TGTGCCAGCAGCGGAGGGACGGGCAATCAGCCCCAGCATTTT
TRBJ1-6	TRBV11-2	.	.	CASSQDIAPLHF	TGTGCCAGCAGCCAAGACATAGCACCCCTCCACTTT
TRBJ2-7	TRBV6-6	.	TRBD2	CASSRIREGEQYF	TGTGCCAGCAGCCGAATTAGGGAGGGCGAGCAGTACTTC
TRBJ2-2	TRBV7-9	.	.	CASSGQPRGELFF	TGTGCCAGCAGCGGGCAGCCTCGGGGGGAGCTGTTTTTT
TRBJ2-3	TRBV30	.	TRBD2	CAWSGLAGASSTDTQYF	TGTGCCTGGAGCGGACTAGCGGGGGCCTCTAGCACAGATACGCAGTATTTT
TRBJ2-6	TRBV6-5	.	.	CASSRLSSGANVLTF	TGTGCCAGCAGCCGACTCAGCTCTGGGGCCAACGTCCTGACTTTC
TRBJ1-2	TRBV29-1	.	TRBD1	CSVGTGGYGYTF	TGCAGCGTTGGGACAGGGGGCTATGGCTACACCTTC
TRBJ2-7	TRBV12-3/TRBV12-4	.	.	CASSYPGSYEQYF	TGTGCCAGCAGTTATCCCGGGTCGTACGAGCAGTACTTC
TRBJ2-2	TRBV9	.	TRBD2	CASSVAQFPGTSGGAGELFF	TGTGCCAGCAGCGTAGCCCAATTCCCCGGGACTAGCGGGGGGGCTGGGGAGCTGTTTTTT
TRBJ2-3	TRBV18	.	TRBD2	CASSPAGEQRDTQYF	TGTGCCAGCTCACCAGCGGGGGAACAACGGGATACGCAGTATTTT
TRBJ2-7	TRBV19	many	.	CASSTDKGYEQYF	TGTGCCAGTAGTACGGACAAAGGCTACGAGCAGTACTTC
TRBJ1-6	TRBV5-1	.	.	CASSLLGAGSSIHF	TGCGCCAGCAGCCTGCTTGGGGCAGGAAGCTCCATCCACTTT
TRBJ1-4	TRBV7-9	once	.	CASSLGRGNEKLFF	TGTGCCAGCAGCTTGGGCAGGGGAAATGAAAAACTGTTTTTT
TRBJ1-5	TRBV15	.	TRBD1	CATSNQGVIQPQHF	TGTGCCACCAGCAACCAGGGGGTAATTCAGCCCCAGCATTTT
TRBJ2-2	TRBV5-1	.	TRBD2	CASSPMIASGGAGELFF	TGCGCCAGCAGCCCCATGATAGCTAGCGGGGGTGCCGGGGAGCTGTTTTTT
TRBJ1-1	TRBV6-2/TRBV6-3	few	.	CASSYSGPMLEAFF	TGTGCCAGCAGTTACTCGGGGCCCATGCTTGAAGCTTTCTTT
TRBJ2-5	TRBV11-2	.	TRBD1	CASSPGTGVETQYF	TGTGCCAGCAGCCCAGGGACAGGGGTAGAGACCCAGTACTTC
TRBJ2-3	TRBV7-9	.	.	CASTGLTQGAQYF	TGTGCCAGTACGGGACTCACCCAGGGGGCGCAGTATTTT
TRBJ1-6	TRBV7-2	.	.	CASSLILQGRYNSPLHF	TGTGCCAGCAGCTTAATCCTACAGGGACGCTATAATTCACCCCTCCACTTT
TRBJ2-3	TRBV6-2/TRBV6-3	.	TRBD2	CASSPLRTSGGDTTDTQYF	TGTGCCAGCAGCCCTCTAAGGACTAGCGGGGGGGATACCACAGATACGCAGTATTTT
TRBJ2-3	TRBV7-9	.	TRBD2	CASSLSGAGATDTQYF	TGTGCCAGCAGCTTAAGTGGGGCGGGAGCCACAGATACGCAGTATTTT
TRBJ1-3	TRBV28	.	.	CASSPSGNTIYF	TGTGCCAGCTCTCCCTCTGGAAACACCATATATTTT
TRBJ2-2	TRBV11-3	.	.	CASSLGGIPGTGELFF	TGTGCCAGCAGCTTAGGAGGGATCCCTGGCACCGGGGAGCTGTTTTTT
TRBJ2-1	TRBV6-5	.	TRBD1	CASKKPRTGEQFF	TGTGCCAGCAAGAAGCCGCGGACAGGAGAGCAGTTCTTC
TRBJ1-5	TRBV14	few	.	CASSQDWSRHQPQHF	TGTGCCAGCAGCCAAGATTGGTCGCGGCATCAGCCCCAGCATTTT
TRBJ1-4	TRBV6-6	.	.	CASSYSRQPSNEKLFF	TGTGCCAGCAGTTACTCCCGACAGCCATCGAATGAAAAACTGTTTTTT
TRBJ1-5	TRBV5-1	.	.	CASSLGPGQPQHF	TGCGCCAGCAGCTTGGGTCCGGGGCAGCCCCAGCATTTT
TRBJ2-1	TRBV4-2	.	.	CASSQAVSSYNEQFF	TGTGCCAGCAGCCAAGCGGTGAGCTCCTACAATGAGCAGTTCTTC
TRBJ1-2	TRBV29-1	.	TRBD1	CSVERGTGGSYGYTF	TGCAGCGTTGAACGTGGGACAGGGGGGAGCTATGGCTACACCTTC
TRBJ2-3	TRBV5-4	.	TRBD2	CASSLYSSGGGADTQYF	TGTGCCAGCAGCTTGTACTCTAGCGGGGGGGGTGCAGATACGCAGTATTTT